This TCR beta chain originates from a study of blood T cell repertoires in COVID-19. This CDR3 has 14 residues. Germline values: CDR1 MNHEY, CDR2 SVGEGT. V shed 2 bases, J shed 7 bases, and the junction held 1 base outside the gene matches. Sequencing was performed with immunoSEQ multiplex PCR; in TCRdb, only in-frame clones are kept and a portion is missing. Found here are around 110,000 clones, approximately 90% of them singletons; the top ten hold around 4.2%. The sequence was obtained from a man aged 35 to 55 with acute or convalescent COVID-19. Sequenced: peripheral blood. V and J are TRBV6-2 or TRBV6-3 and TRBJ2-7; 14 nucleotides align to TRBD2. The CDR3 region is CASSYGLAGGEQYF. The CDR3 DNA follows: TGTGCCAGCAGTTACGGACTAGCGGGGGGAGAGCAGTACTTC.